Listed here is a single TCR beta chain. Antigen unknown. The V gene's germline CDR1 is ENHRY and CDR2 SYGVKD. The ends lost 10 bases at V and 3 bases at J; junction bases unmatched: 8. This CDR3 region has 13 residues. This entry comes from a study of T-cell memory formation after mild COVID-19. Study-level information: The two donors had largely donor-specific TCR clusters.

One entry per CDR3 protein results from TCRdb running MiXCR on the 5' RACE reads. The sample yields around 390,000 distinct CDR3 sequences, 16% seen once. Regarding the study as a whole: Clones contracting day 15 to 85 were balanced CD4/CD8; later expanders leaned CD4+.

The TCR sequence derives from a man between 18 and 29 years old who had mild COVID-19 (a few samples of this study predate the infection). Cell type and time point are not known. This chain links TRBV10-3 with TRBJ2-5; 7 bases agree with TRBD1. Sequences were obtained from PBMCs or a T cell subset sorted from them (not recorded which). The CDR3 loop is CASRGTVEETQYF. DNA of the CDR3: TGTGCCAGCAGGGGGACAGTCGAAGAGACCCAGTACTTC.